This T cell receptor (beta chain) was found in a study of blood T cell repertoires in COVID-19. Overall study context: COVID-19 samples collected from the United States, Italy and Spain covered acute and convalescent phases. T cells, B-cell-depleted T cells, or PBMCs supplied cDNA or gDNA.

As originally analysed: Amplification of reference gene primers provided the estimated nucleated cell counts. Sequenced by immunoSEQ multiplex PCR; TCRdb stores in-frame clones only, minus some. D and trimming come from the DNA, and the V and J calls and clone size come from that table. Here the sample spans 100,000 to 150,000 clones, just under 85% being singletons. CDR1 and CDR2 (germline): SNHLY, FYNNEI. The ends were cut back, 4 bases at V and 0 bases at J, with 18 bases in the middle. This CDR3 region has 17 residues. The sample was peripheral blood. This sequence originates from a woman between 50 and 59 years old with acute or convalescent COVID-19. This chain joins TRBV2 and TRBJ1-1, with D possibly being TRBD1 (6 bases). The CDR3 here is CASSVPRSGAMNTEAFF. The CDR3 DNA sequence: TGTGCCAGCAGTGTCCCGCGGTCAGGGGCAATGAACACTGAAGCTTTCTTT.